The 9 T cell receptor beta chains below all came from one sample that was sequenced in a study of blood T cell repertoires in COVID-19. Sequenced by immunoSEQ multiplex PCR; TCRdb stores in-frame clones only, minus some. The repertoire has 350,000 or so clones, about nine tenths of them found once; the top ten carry approximately 0.97%. Material: PBMCs or T cells enriched from blood (not recorded which). These receptors were collected from a woman aged 25 to 39 who had been exposed to COVID-19.

Remarks on this clone: Other DNA sequences in the sample encode the same CDR3. The J gene is TRBJ1-4, the V gene TRBV30, with D possibly matching TRBD1 (6 bases). Germline V gene data show CDR1 as GTSNPN and CDR2 as SVGIG (reference sequence). V lost 4 bases to trimming and J lost 0 bases, with 6 bases between them. The CDR3 covers 13 residues. This CDR3 reads CAWNRATNEKLFF. The CDR3 nucleotides are TGTGCCTGGAACAGGGCAACTAATGAAAAACTGTTTTTT.

The rearrangement joins TRBV10-1 to TRBJ2-2; 8 bases match TRBD2. The CDR3 is made up of 19 amino acids. Germline trimming cut 4 bases from V and 3 bases from J; bases unmatched to any gene: 16. Germline lookup yields CDR1 WNHNN and CDR2 SYGVQD (reference sequence). DNA of the CDR3: TGCGCCAGCAGTGGAGTCATATCCCCAGCGGGAGAGGACACCGGGGAGCTGTTTTTT. It is translated as CASSGVISPAGEDTGELFF.

This rearrangement joins TRBV7-9 to TRBJ2-2; D might be TRBD2 (6 bases). The V end was cut by 1 base, the J end by 4 bases, with 16 bases between. The V gene's germline CDR1 is SEHNR and CDR2 FQNEAQ (reference sequence). The CDR3 consists of 17 residues. CDR3: CASSLEGRDWGTGELFF. DNA for the CDR3: TGTGCCAGCAGCTTAGAAGGCCGGGACTGGGGCACCGGGGAGCTGTTTTTT.

This rearrangement joins TRBV11-3 to TRBJ2-2, with TRBD1 matching 10 bases. This CDR3 comprises 15 residues. Germline V gene sequence: CDR1 SGHNT, CDR2 YENEEA. V shed 5 bases, J shed 6 bases, and the junction held 6 bases outside the gene matches. CDR3 DNA: TGTGCCAGCAGCCCCGGGACAGGGGACGCCGGGGAGCTGTTTTTT. It encodes CASSPGTGDAGELFF.

The chain links TRBV5-1 to TRBJ1-2, with 7 bases identical to TRBD1. Germline V CDR1 and CDR2: SGHRS, YFSETQ. This CDR3 is 15 amino acids long. The V segment lost 4 bases and the J segment 4 bases; nucleotides outside the gene matches: 10. CDR3 bases: TGCGCCAGCAGCGAATTAGGACAGGCCCGCTATGGCTACACCTTC. It is translated as CASSELGQARYGYTF.

This chain uses TRBV6-1 with TRBJ2-7, with 7 bases fitting TRBD1. The CDR3 contains 16 residues. V was clipped by 3 bases and J by 3 bases; unmatched bases: 11. Germline V gene lookup returns CDR1 MNHNS and CDR2 SASEGT. As DNA, the CDR3 is TGTGCCAGCAGTGACCCAGGGGGTCGCTTGGGCTACGAGCAGTACTTC. Translating gives CASSDPGGRLGYEQYF.

The chain is built from TRBV5-1 and TRBJ2-7; no firm D call. Germline CDR1 SGHRS, CDR2 YFSETQ. CDR3 length equals 13 residues. V was cut by 1 base and J by 4 bases, with 9 bases left in between. The CDR3: CASSLSTGYEQYF. CDR3 nucleotide sequence: TGCGCCAGCAGCTTGTCTACGGGTTACGAGCAGTACTTC.

The rearrangement joins TRBV28 to TRBJ2-7; 7 bases map to TRBD2. The CDR3 totals 13 residues. CDR1 and CDR2 from the germline V gene are MDHEN and SYDVKM. The V gene end was trimmed by 5 bases and the J gene end by 2 bases; junction bases not matched to a gene: 3. Here the CDR3 reads CASSRLAPYEQYF. DNA of the CDR3: TGTGCCAGCAGTCGACTAGCCCCCTACGAGCAGTACTTC.

This rearrangement joins TRBV5-1 to TRBJ1-2, with D perhaps matching TRBD1 (6 bases). Germline lookup yields CDR1 SGHRS and CDR2 YFSETQ. Trimming shortened V by 0 bases and J by 0 bases, and 9 bases separated the two germline ends. The CDR3 is 15 residues long. The CDR3 region is CASSLAGTPNYGYTF. CDR3 in DNA: TGCGCCAGCAGCTTGGCCGGGACACCTAACTATGGCTACACCTTC.